The entry below gives a single TCR beta chain sequence along with its context. Its specificity is not known. CDR1 is SGHTA and CDR2 is FQGTGA in the germline V gene. The CDR3 extends over 15 amino acids. J was trimmed by 6 bases and V by 5 bases; bases with no gene match: 8. Sequenced by immunoSEQ multiplex PCR; TCRdb stores in-frame clones only, minus some. The data contain some 74,000 clones, around 92% of them seen just once; the ten biggest clones take up roughly 6.9%. This specimen belongs to a study of OX40 agonist ivuxolimab in advanced cancers. Study conclusions and caveats: In general, CD8+ T cells held more expanded clones than CD4+ did, on average.

This receptor was taken from an adult with an advanced solid tumor such as melanoma, head and neck, liver or kidney cancer. The input for sequencing was CD4+ or CD8+ T cells sorted from blood, taken in a trial of the OX40 agonist ivuxolimab. This rearrangement joins TRBV7-3 to TRBJ2-3; 10 nucleotides line up with TRBD2. This CDR3 reads CASSQTSGNADTQYF. The CDR3 DNA reads TGTGCCAGCAGCCAAACTAGCGGGAATGCGGATACGCAGTATTTT.